This T cell receptor beta chain was retrieved from a study of blood T cell repertoires in COVID-19. The overall study: Collection of acute and convalescent COVID-19 samples took place in the United States, Italy and Spain. Sources were T cells, B-cell-depleted T cells, or PBMCs; the material itself was cDNA or gDNA.

The CDR3 totals 13 residues. With 0 bases removed from V and 7 bases from J, the gap between germline ends came to 9 bases. Germline values: CDR1 LGHNA, CDR2 YSLEER. Authors' analysis steps: From reference gene primer amplification, estimates of nucleated cell counts were derived. Method: immunoSEQ multiplex PCR; TCRdb's copy keeps in-frame clones and lacks some. The DNA gave D and trimming, while V, J and clone size come from that table. The repertoire holds around 64,000 clones, with just over 85% as singletons. Material for sequencing was peripheral blood. J is TRBJ1-2 and V is TRBV4-3, with D perhaps matching TRBD1 (6 bases). This clonotype was sampled from a man aged 45-65 years with active COVID-19. The CDR3 coding sequence is TGCGCCAGCAGCCAAGAAGTGGGGGCTGGCTACACCTTC. Protein product: CASSQEVGAGYTF.